The rows below give T cell receptor beta chains drawn from one sample of a study of beta chain features in type 1 diabetes. Method: immunoSEQ multiplex PCR; TCRdb's copy keeps in-frame clones and lacks some. Counted here are over 150,000 clones, roughly 8% occurring once; the ten biggest clones make up about 0.95%. What was sequenced was central memory CD4+ T cells from blood. These receptors came from a woman between 40 and 50 years old with type 1 diabetes. CDR3s include the opening cysteine and the closing phenylalanine or tryptophan. The order of the fields is V gene, J gene, clone size, D gene, CDR3 protein, CDR3 DNA. D genes are given only for firm matches. Size is stated for part of the rows, as once, few or many counts, or as a class when the clone is expanded.

v_call: TRBV19; j_call: TRBJ1-6; clone_size: many; d_call: NA; cdr3_aa: CASSLHDSSYNSPLHF; cdr3_nt: TGTGCCAGTAGTCTCCATGACAGCTCCTATAATTCACCCCTCCACTTT
v_call: TRBV19; j_call: TRBJ2-1; clone_size: NA; d_call: NA; cdr3_aa: CASSSYNEQFF; cdr3_nt: TGTGCCAGTTCCAGTTACAATGAGCAGTTCTTC
v_call: TRBV28; j_call: TRBJ2-7; clone_size: NA; d_call: TRBD1; cdr3_aa: CASTTGQWSSYEQYF; cdr3_nt: TGTGCCAGCACCACGGGACAGTGGAGCTCCTACGAGCAGTACTTC
v_call: TRBV6-4; j_call: TRBJ1-1; clone_size: few; d_call: NA; cdr3_aa: CASAKEGDTEAFF; cdr3_nt: TGTGCCAGTGCAAAGGAAGGGGACACTGAAGCTTTCTTT
v_call: TRBV7-2; j_call: TRBJ2-7; clone_size: few; d_call: TRBD1; cdr3_aa: CASTWDSSYEQYF; cdr3_nt: TGTGCCAGCACCTGGGACAGCTCCTACGAGCAGTACTTC
v_call: TRBV6-1; j_call: TRBJ2-6; clone_size: NA; d_call: NA; cdr3_aa: CASSEGSGANVLTF; cdr3_nt: TGTGCCAGCAGCGAGGGATCTGGGGCCAACGTCCTGACTTTC
v_call: TRBV4-3; j_call: TRBJ1-2; clone_size: NA; d_call: TRBD1; cdr3_aa: CASSQVLRGQGYTF; cdr3_nt: TGCGCCAGCAGCCAAGTCCTCAGGGGGCAAGGCTACACCTTC
v_call: TRBV11-2; j_call: TRBJ1-1; clone_size: few; d_call: TRBD1; cdr3_aa: CASRPDRGGNTEAFF; cdr3_nt: TGTGCCAGCAGACCCGACAGGGGAGGGAACACTGAAGCTTTCTTT
v_call: TRBV5-6; j_call: TRBJ2-1; clone_size: many; d_call: TRBD1; cdr3_aa: CASSGGQGDEQFF; cdr3_nt: TGTGCCAGCAGCGGGGGACAGGGCGATGAGCAGTTCTTC
v_call: TRBV6-4; j_call: TRBJ2-3; clone_size: NA; d_call: TRBD1; cdr3_aa: CASSDGTGGTDTQYF; cdr3_nt: TGTGCCAGCAGTGACGGGACAGGGGGCACAGATACGCAGTATTTT
v_call: TRBV30; j_call: TRBJ1-2; clone_size: few; d_call: NA; cdr3_aa: CAWSRTEANYGYTF; cdr3_nt: TGTGCCTGGAGTCGGACTGAAGCTAACTATGGCTACACCTTC
v_call: TRBV15; j_call: TRBJ2-5; clone_size: NA; d_call: TRBD2; cdr3_aa: CATSRIAGQETQYF; cdr3_nt: TGTGCCACCAGCAGAATAGCGGGACAAGAGACCCAGTACTTC